This T cell receptor beta chain was identified in a study of cytomegalovirus exposure and HLA in healthy donors. This CDR3 is built from 12 residues. Germline V gene lookup returns CDR1 SEHNR and CDR2 FQNEAQ (reference sequence). About this clone itself: Compared with germline, one end of the junction differs, possibly owing to a read error.

A multiplex PCR was run with 60 Vbeta primers and 13 Jbeta primers. Sequencing used immunoSEQ multiplex PCR; TCRdb keeps in-frame clones, though not all of them. The sample lists 100,000 or so clones, 65% occurring once. The TCR sequence derives from a man aged 25 to 40 in good health and CMV-seropositive. The specimen sequenced was PBMCs. The chain has TRBV7-9 and TRBJ2-7, with a tentative D call TRBD2 (6 bases). The CDR3 nucleotides are TGTTCCAGCAGTCAGGACTATTACGAGCAGTACTTC. Protein: CSSSQDYYEQYF.